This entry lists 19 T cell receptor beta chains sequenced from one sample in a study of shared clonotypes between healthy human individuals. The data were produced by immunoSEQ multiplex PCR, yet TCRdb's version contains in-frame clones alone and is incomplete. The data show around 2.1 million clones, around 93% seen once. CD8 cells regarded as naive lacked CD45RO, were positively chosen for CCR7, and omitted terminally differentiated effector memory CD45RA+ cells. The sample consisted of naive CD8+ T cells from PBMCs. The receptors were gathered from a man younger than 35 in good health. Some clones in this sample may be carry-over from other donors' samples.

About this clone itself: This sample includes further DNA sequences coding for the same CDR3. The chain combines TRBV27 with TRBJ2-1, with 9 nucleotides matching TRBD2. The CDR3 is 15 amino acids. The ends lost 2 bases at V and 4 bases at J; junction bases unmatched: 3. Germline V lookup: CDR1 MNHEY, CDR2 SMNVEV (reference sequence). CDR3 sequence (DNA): TGTGCCAGCAGTTTAACTAGCGGGCTATACAATGAGCAGTTCTTC. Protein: CASSLTSGLYNEQFF.

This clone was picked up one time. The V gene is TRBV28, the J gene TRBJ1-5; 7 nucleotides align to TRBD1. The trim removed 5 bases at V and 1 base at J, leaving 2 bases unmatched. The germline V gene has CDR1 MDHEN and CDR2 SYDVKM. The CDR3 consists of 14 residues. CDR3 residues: CASSKTGSNQPQHF. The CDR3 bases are TGTGCCAGCAGTAAGACAGGGAGCAATCAGCCCCAGCATTTT. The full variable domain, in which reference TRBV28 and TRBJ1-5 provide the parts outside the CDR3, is DVKVTQSSRYLVKRTGEKVFLECVQDMDHENMFWYRQDPGLGLRLIYFSYDVKMKEKGDIPEGYSVSREKKERFSLILESASTNQTSMYLCASSKTGSNQPQHFGDGTRLSIL.

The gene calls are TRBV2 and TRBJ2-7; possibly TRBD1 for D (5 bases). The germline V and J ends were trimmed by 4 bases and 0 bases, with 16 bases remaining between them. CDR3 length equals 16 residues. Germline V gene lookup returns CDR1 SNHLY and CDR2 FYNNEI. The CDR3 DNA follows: TGTGCCAGCAGTGCTGCGTTGGGGCAGCGCTCCTACGAGCAGTACTTC. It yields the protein CASSAALGQRSYEQYF.

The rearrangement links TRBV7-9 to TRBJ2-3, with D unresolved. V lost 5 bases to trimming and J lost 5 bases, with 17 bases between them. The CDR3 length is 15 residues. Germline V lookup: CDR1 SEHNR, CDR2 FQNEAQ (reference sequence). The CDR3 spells CASSPFPQIEDTQYF. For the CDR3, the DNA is TGTGCCAGCAGCCCGTTCCCGCAGATCGAAGATACGCAGTATTTT.

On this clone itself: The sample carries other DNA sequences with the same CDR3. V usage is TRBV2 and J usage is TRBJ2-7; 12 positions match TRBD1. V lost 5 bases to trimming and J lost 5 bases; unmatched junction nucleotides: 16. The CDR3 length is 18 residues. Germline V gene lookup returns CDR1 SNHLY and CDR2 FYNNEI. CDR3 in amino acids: CASSSPSIPGQGAHEQYF. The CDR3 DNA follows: TGTGCCAGCAGTTCCCCCTCGATTCCGGGACAGGGGGCCCACGAGCAGTACTTC.

CDR3 sequence reads: CASSPIQGAYEQYF. The CDR3 DNA reads as TGTGCCAGCAGCCCTATACAGGGGGCCTACGAGCAGTACTTC. This chain joins TRBV5-6 and TRBJ2-7; 8 positions match TRBD1. The length of the CDR3 is 14 residues. J lost 2 bases, V lost 4 bases, and 5 bases had no gene match. The germline V gene has CDR1 SGHDT and CDR2 YYEEEE. The whole variable domain, remainder taken from reference TRBV5-6 and TRBJ2-7, is DAGVTQSPTHLIKTRGQQVTLRCSPKSGHDTVSWYQQALGQGPQFIFQYYEEEERQRGNFPDRFSGHQFPNYSSELNVNALLLGDSALYLCASSPIQGAYEQYFGPGTRLTVT.

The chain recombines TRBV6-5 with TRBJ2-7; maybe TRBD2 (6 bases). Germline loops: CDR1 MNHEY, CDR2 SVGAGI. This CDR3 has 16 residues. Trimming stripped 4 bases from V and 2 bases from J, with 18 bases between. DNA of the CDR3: TGTGCCAGCAGTTCCGGATTCGGGGAGGTGCCCTACGAGCAGTACTTC. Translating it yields CASSSGFGEVPYEQYF.

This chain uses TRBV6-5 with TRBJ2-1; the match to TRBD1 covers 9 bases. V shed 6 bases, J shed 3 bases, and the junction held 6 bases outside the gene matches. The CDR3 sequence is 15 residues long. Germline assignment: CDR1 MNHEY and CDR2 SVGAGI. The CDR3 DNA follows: TGTGCCAGCAGATTACCGGGACAGGGCTACAATGAGCAGTTCTTC. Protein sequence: CASRLPGQGYNEQFF.

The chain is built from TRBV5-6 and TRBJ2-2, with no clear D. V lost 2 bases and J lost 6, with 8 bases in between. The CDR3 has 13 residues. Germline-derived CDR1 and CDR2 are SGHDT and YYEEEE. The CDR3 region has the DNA TGTGCCAGCAGCTTTGGGTGGCCCGGGGAGCTGTTTTTT. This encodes CASSFGWPGELFF.

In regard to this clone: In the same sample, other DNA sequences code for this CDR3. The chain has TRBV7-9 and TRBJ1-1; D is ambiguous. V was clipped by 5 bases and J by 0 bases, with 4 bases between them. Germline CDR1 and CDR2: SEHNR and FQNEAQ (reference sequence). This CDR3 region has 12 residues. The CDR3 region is CASSPLNTEAFF. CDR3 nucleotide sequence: TGTGCCAGCAGCCCCCTGAACACTGAAGCTTTCTTT. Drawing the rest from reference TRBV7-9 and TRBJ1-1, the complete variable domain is DTGVSQNPRHKITKRGQNVTFRCDPISEHNRLYWYRQTLGQGPEFLTYFQNEAQLEKSRLLSDRFSAERPKGSFSTLEIQRTEQGDSAMYLCASSPLNTEAFFGQGTRLTVV.

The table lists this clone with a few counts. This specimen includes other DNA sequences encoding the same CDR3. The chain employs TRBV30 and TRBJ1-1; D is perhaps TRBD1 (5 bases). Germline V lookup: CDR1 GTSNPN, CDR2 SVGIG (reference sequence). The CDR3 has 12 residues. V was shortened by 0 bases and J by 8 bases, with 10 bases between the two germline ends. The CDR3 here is CAWSVLRTEAFF. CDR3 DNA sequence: TGTGCCTGGAGTGTACTTAGGACAGAAGCTTTCTTT.

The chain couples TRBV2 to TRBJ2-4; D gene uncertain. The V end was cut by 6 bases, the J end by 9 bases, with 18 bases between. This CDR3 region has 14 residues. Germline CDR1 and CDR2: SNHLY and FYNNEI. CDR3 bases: TGTGCCAGCAGCGGAGTCGACCGCGGCGGCATTCAGTACTTC. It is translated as CASSGVDRGGIQYF. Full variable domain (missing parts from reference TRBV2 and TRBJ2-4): EPEVTQTPSHQVTQMGQEVILRCVPISNHLYFYWYRQILGQKVEFLVSFYNNEISEKSEIFDDQFSVERPDGSNFTLKIRSTKLEDSAMYFCASSGVDRGGIQYFGAGTRLSVL.

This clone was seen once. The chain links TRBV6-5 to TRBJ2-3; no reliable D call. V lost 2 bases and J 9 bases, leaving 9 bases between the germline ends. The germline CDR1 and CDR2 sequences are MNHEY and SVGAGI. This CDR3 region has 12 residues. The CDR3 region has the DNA TGTGCCAGCAGTTACGGGTCGGAGACGCAGTATTTT. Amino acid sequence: CASSYGSETQYF.

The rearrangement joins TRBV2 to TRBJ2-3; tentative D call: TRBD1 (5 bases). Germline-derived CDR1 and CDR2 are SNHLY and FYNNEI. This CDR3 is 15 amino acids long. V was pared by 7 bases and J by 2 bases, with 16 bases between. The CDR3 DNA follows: TGTGCCAGCACCGGACGAGCTGGGGCCACAGATACGCAGTATTTT. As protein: CASTGRAGATDTQYF. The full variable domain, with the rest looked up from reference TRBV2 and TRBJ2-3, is EPEVTQTPSHQVTQMGQEVILRCVPISNHLYFYWYRQILGQKVEFLVSFYNNEISEKSEIFDDQFSVERPDGSNFTLKIRSTKLEDSAMYFCASTGRAGATDTQYFGPGTRLTVL.

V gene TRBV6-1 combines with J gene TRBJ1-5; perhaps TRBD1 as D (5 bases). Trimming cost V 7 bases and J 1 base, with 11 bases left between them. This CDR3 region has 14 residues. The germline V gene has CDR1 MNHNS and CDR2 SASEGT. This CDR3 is CASNTGESNQPQHF. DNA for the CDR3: TGTGCCAGCAACACGGGGGAAAGCAATCAGCCCCAGCATTTT.

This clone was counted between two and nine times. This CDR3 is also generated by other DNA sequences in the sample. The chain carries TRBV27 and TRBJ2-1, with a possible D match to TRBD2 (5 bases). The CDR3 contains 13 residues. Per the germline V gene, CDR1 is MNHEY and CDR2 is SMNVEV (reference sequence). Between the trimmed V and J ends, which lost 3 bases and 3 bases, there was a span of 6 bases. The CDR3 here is CASSLDFYNEQFF. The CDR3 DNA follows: TGTGCCAGCAGTTTGGACTTCTACAATGAGCAGTTCTTC.

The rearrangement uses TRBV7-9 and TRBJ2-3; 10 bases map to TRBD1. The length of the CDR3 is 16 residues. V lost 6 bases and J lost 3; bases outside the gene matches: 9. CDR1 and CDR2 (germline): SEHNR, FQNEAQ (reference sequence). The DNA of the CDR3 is TGTGCCAGCAGTACTCCGGGACAGGGGTCGACAGATACGCAGTATTTT. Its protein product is CASSTPGQGSTDTQYF.

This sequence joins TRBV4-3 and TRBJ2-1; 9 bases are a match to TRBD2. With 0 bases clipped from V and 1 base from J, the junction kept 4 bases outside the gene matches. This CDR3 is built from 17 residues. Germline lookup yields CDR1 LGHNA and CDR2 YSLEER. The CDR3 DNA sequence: TGCGCCAGCAGCCAAGATATTGGACTAGCGTCCTACAATGAGCAGTTCTTC. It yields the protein CASSQDIGLASYNEQFF.

The CDR3 bases are TGTGCCAGCAGCTTAGGCAATAGACCCTACGAGCAGTACTTC. Protein: CASSLGNRPYEQYF. The V gene is TRBV7-9, the J gene TRBJ2-7; no reliable D call. Trimming took 1 base from V and 2 from J, leaving 9 bases between them. This CDR3 spans 14 amino acids. Germline V lookup: CDR1 SEHNR, CDR2 FQNEAQ (reference sequence).